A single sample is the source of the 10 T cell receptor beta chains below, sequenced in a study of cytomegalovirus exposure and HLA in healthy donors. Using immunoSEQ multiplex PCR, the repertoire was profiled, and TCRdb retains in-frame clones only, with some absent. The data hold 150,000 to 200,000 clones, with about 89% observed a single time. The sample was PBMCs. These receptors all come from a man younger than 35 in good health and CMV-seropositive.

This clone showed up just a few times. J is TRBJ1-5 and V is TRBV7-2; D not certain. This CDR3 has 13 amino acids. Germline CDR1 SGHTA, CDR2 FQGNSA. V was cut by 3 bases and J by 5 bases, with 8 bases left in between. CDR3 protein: CASSFTSDQPQHF. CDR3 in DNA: TGTGCCAGCAGCTTCACGAGTGATCAGCCCCAGCATTTT.

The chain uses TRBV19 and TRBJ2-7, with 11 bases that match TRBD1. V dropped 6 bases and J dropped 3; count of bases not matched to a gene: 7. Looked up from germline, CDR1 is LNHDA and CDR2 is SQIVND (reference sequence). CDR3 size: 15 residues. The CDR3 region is CASSLGTGGFYEQYF. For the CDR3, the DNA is TGTGCCAGTAGCCTCGGGACAGGGGGTTTCTACGAGCAGTACTTC. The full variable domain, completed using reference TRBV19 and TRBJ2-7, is DGGITQSPKYLFRKEGQNVTLSCEQNLNHDAMYWYRQDPGQGLRLIYYSQIVNDFQKGDIAEGYSVSREKKESFPLTVTSAQKNPTAFYLCASSLGTGGFYEQYFGPGTRLTVT.

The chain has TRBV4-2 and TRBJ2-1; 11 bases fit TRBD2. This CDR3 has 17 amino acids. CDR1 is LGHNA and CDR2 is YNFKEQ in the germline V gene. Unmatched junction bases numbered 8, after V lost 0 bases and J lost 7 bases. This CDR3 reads CASSQDRSGRAGNEQFF. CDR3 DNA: TGTGCCAGCAGCCAAGACCGTAGCGGGAGGGCCGGGAATGAGCAGTTCTTC.

This chain's CDR3 is CAWSARYGYTF. The DNA of the CDR3 is TGTGCCTGGAGTGCGCGCTATGGCTACACCTTC. J is TRBJ1-2 and V is TRBV30; D remains unclear. Germline assignment: CDR1 GTSNPN and CDR2 SVGIG (reference sequence). This CDR3 has 11 amino acids. V lost 1 base and J 4 bases, leaving 4 bases between the germline ends. Full variable domain (remainder filled in from reference TRBV30 and TRBJ1-2): SQTIHQWPATLVQPVGSPLSLECTVEGTSNPNLYWYRQAAGRGLQLLFYSVGIGQISSEVPQNLSASRPQDRQFILSSKKLLLSDSGFYLCAWSARYGYTFGSGTRLTVV.

In nucleotides, the CDR3 is TGTGCCAGCAGTTCCTCCCTGACTAGCCATGAGCAGTTCTTC. Amino acid sequence: CASSSSLTSHEQFF. The V and J genes are TRBV7-2 and TRBJ2-1; 7 bases line up with TRBD2. Losses at the gene ends were 6 bases for V and 8 bases for J; bases not matched to a gene: 10. The V gene's germline CDR1 is SGHTA and CDR2 FQGNSA. The CDR3 is 14 residues long.

The CDR3 reads CASSEGFSRNNEKLFF. For the CDR3, the DNA is TGTGCCAGCAGTGAAGGGTTTTCCAGAAATAATGAAAAACTGTTTTTT. The chain uses TRBV2 and TRBJ1-4; D call uncertain. V lost 1 base, J lost 4 bases, and 13 bases lay in between. The CDR3 sequence is 16 residues long. CDR1 SNHLY and CDR2 FYNNEI come from the germline V gene.

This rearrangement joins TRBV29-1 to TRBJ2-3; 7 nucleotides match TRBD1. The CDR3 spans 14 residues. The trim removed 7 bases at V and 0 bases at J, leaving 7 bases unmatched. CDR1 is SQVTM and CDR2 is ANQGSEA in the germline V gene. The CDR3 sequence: CSGRDSSSTDTQYF. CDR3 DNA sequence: TGCAGCGGACGGGACAGCTCTAGCACAGATACGCAGTATTTT.

CDR3 DNA: TGCGCCAGCTGGACAGGGTATATAGATACGCAGTATTTT. Translated: CASWTGYIDTQYF. The V gene is TRBV10-2, the J gene TRBJ2-3; 8 bases match TRBD1. The CDR3 covers 13 residues. CDR1 is WSHSY, CDR2 SAAADI, per germline. Trimming removed 8 bases from V and 5 bases from J; junction bases left unmatched: 6.

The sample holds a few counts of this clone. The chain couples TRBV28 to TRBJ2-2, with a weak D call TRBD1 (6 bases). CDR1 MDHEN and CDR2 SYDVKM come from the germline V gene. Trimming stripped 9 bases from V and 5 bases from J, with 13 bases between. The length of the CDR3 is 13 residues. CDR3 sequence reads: CASFSGETGELFF. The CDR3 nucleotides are TGTGCCAGTTTCTCAGGGGAGACCGGGGAGCTGTTTTTT. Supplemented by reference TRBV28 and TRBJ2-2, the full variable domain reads DVKVTQSSRYLVKRTGEKVFLECVQDMDHENMFWYRQDPGLGLRLIYFSYDVKMKEKGDIPEGYSVSREKKERFSLILESASTNQTSMYLCASFSGETGELFFGEGSRLTVL.

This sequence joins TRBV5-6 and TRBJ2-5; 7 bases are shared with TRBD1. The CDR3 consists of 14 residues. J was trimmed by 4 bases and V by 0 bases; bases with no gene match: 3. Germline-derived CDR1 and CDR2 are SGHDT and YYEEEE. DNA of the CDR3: TGTGCCAGCAGCTTGGCTGACAGGGCAGAGACCCAGTACTTC. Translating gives CASSLADRAETQYF. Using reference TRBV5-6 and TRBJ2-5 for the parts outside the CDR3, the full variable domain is DAGVTQSPTHLIKTRGQQVTLRCSPKSGHDTVSWYQQALGQGPQFIFQYYEEEERQRGNFPDRFSGHQFPNYSSELNVNALLLGDSALYLCASSLADRAETQYFGPGTRLLVL.